This TCR beta chain was sequenced during a study of blood T cell repertoires in COVID-19 (TCRdb year 2020). In terms of the full investigation: The collaborator samples originated in the United States, Italy and Spain and spanned the acute and convalescent phases of COVID-19. The prospective study material was composed of cDNA or gDNA derived from T cells, B-cell-depleted T cells, or PBMCs. Deeply sampled blood TCRbeta repertoires from subjects exposed to, actively infected with, or recovered from COVID-19 were included in the dataset. The repertoires were made available in a free public database intended to serve as a resource for research on the immune response to SARS-CoV-2. Samples were obtained from the ongoing ImmuneRACE study (first 160 participants) and from approximately 1,200 subjects provided by 6 global collaborators. Nearly every sample came with metadata listing a de-identified subject ID, COVID-19 status, age in years and sex. HLA class I and class II types, where available, came from metadata supplied by the sample provider rather than from assay-based typing.

Each collaborating institution followed its own protocols to collect whole blood in K2EDTA tubes. Collaborator samples were shipped for TCRbeta analysis as frozen whole blood, isolated PBMCs, or DNA extracted from either sample type. TCRbeta CDR3 regions were amplified from genomic DNA by means of the immunoSEQ Assay, a bias-controlled multiplex PCR. The original methods were these. Within the assay, amplification of reference gene primers was used to estimate how many nucleated cells each sample contained. To quantify the absolute abundance of each unique TCRbeta CDR3 rearrangement, sequence reads were collapsed and filtered. For each sample, productive Simpson clonality was calculated as the square root of Simpson's diversity index over productive rearrangements. In TCRdb, the immuneACCESS table is reduced to in-frame sequences with V and J assigned. These tables do not hold every clone; where another copy was compared, an unresolved V gene accounts for under half, and the others remain unexplained. D and trimming come from the DNA, and the V and J calls and clone size come from that table. The sample table contains 250,000 to 300,000 clones; only one count was recorded for around nine tenths of them. In total, the top ten clones hold around 13% of the sample.

V is pruned by 3 bases and J by 2 bases, leaving 4 bases of the junction without a gene match. The CDR3, cysteine through phenylalanine, is 14 amino acids long. Of all the DNA, just the CDR3 is kept, 42 bases in frame from base 1. Taken from the germline V gene (reference sequence), the CDR1 and CDR2 loops are SEHNR and FQNEAQ. The study at large found these results: Clinical and demographic metadata were provided uncurated, with the amount varying by source and participant.

This clone was observed a few times. Its antigen is still unknown. Qualities for individual bases were not recorded, and no much larger clone is one base off. Material: peripheral blood. Rearrangement joined TRBV7-9 to TRBJ2-7; 7 middle bases align to TRBD2. The receptor was derived from a woman aged 55-70 years with acute or convalescent COVID-19. The bases are TGTGCCAGCAGCTTCGACGGGGGGACCTACGAGCAGTACTTC. It translates to CASSFDGGTYEQYF.